Each of the 15 T cell receptor beta chains below was sequenced from the same sample in a study of blood T cell repertoires in COVID-19. Sequencing was performed with immunoSEQ multiplex PCR; in TCRdb, only in-frame clones are kept and a portion is missing. Of roughly 300,000 clones listed, 86% are singletons. Source material: peripheral blood. The receptors were sampled from a woman between 50 and 59 years old with acute or convalescent COVID-19.

The chain has TRBV5-4 and TRBJ1-1, with D perhaps TRBD1 (5 bases). Germline assignment: CDR1 SGHNT and CDR2 YYREEE (reference sequence). Trimming pared 2 bases from V and 1 base from J, leaving 9 bases between. The CDR3 is 14 amino acids. In nucleotides, the CDR3 is TGTGCCAGCAGCTTATCAGGGCAGAACACTGAAGCTTTCTTT. This translates into CASSLSGQNTEAFF. The whole variable domain, filled in from reference TRBV5-4 and TRBJ1-1, reads ETGVTQSPTHLIKTRGQQVTLRCSSQSGHNTVSWYQQALGQGPQFIFQYYREEENGRGNFPPRFSGLQFPNYSSELNVNALELDDSALYLCASSLSGQNTEAFFGQGTRLTVV.

The chain recombines TRBV19 with TRBJ1-1, with 12 bases aligning to TRBD1. The CDR3 loop spans 15 amino acids. Germline V gives CDR1 LNHDA, CDR2 SQIVND (reference sequence). V trimming: 2 bases; J trimming: 5 bases; junction bases outside the gene matches: 3. Here the CDR3 reads CASSIRDRGLTEAFF. In DNA, the CDR3 is TGTGCCAGTAGTATACGGGACAGGGGGCTTACTGAAGCTTTCTTT.

The V and J genes are TRBV6-6 and TRBJ1-5, with D perhaps TRBD1 (6 bases). This CDR3 has 16 amino acids. V was shortened by 1 base and J by 2 bases, with 12 bases between the two germline ends. CDR1 is MNHNY and CDR2 is SVGAGI in the germline V gene (reference sequence). The CDR3, as DNA: TGTGCCAGCAGTTACTTACAGGGTCTAGGCAATCAGCCCCAGCATTTT. Translation: CASSYLQGLGNQPQHF.

This sequence joins TRBV7-9 and TRBJ2-1; 9 nucleotides agree with TRBD2. Per germline, CDR1 SEHNR and CDR2 FQNEAQ (reference sequence). The CDR3 length is 15 residues. V lost 1 base and J lost 6; bases outside the gene matches: 4. CDR3 nucleotides: TGTGCCAGCAGCTTAGGCGGGGGGGGCCGCAATGAGCAGTTCTTC. Its translation: CASSLGGGGRNEQFF.

The chain employs TRBV11-2 and TRBJ2-5, with 9 nucleotides matching TRBD2. Germline V gives CDR1 SGHAT, CDR2 FQNNGV. Unmatched junction bases numbered 8, after V lost 1 base and J lost 2 bases. The CDR3 runs to 17 residues. CDR3 coding DNA: TGTGCCAGCAGCTTAGTTCCTAGCGGGGAGGAACAAGAGACCCAGTACTTC. It codes for CASSLVPSGEEQETQYF.

The CDR3 bases are TGTGCCAGCACCAGGATCGGACGAGGGGGGGTCGAGCAGTACTTC. It specifies CASTRIGRGGVEQYF. The chain has TRBV27 and TRBJ2-7, with D perhaps TRBD2 (7 bases). The CDR3 totals 15 residues. Germline lookup yields CDR1 MNHEY and CDR2 SMNVEV (reference sequence). Trimming took 7 bases from V and 6 from J, leaving 22 bases between them.

This clone was counted at least ten times. CDR3 sequence (DNA): TGTGCCAGCAGCTTGGCCCTCAGGGGGCTAGATACGCAGTATTTT. This sequence encodes CASSLALRGLDTQYF. The V and J genes are TRBV5-4 and TRBJ2-3, with TRBD1 matching over 8 bases. V was clipped by 0 bases and J by 5 bases; unmatched bases: 5. The germline V gene has CDR1 SGHNT and CDR2 YYREEE (reference sequence). The CDR3 spans 15 residues.

The chain joins TRBV7-9 to TRBJ2-2; 7 bases fit TRBD2. The length of the CDR3 is 15 residues. Looked up from germline, CDR1 is SEHNR and CDR2 is FQNEAQ (reference sequence). J lost 3 bases, V lost 2 bases, and 3 bases had no gene match. In DNA, the CDR3 is TGTGCCAGCAGCTTATGGGCGGGGGACACCGGGGAGCTGTTTTTT. This gives the protein CASSLWAGDTGELFF.

The V gene is TRBV6-5, the J gene TRBJ1-1, with D unresolved. V gave up 3 bases and J gave up 5 bases, with 7 bases separating them. Germline-derived CDR1 and CDR2 are MNHEY and SVGAGI. The CDR3 spans 12 residues. This CDR3 reads CASSYGATEAFF. The CDR3 DNA reads as TGTGCCAGCAGTTATGGAGCTACTGAAGCTTTCTTT.

This chain connects TRBV5-1 to TRBJ2-7, with 8 bases identical to TRBD1. This CDR3 region has 16 residues. Germline assignment: CDR1 SGHRS and CDR2 YFSETQ. With V trimmed by 1 base and J by 2 bases, 8 bases remained unmatched. CDR3 protein: CASSLTTGTGPYEQYF. CDR3 DNA: TGCGCCAGCAGCTTGACCACCGGGACAGGCCCCTACGAGCAGTACTTC.

The chain uses TRBV7-8 and TRBJ2-2, with 9 positions matching TRBD1. The CDR3 loop spans 16 amino acids. The V and J ends lost 5 bases and 4 bases, in that order; junction bases with no gene match: 8. The germline CDR1 and CDR2 sequences are SGHVS and FQNEAQ. The CDR3 DNA is TGTGCCAGCAGCCCGGACAGGGGATTATTCACCGGGGAGCTGTTTTTT. Translated: CASSPDRGLFTGELFF.

The CDR3 region has the DNA TGTGCCATCAGTGATAGAGGGGGTCAGTACGAGCAGTACTTC. Translation: CAISDRGGQYEQYF. The V call is TRBV10-3, the J call TRBJ2-7; D is possibly TRBD1 (6 bases). V was pared by 3 bases and J by 4 bases, with 13 bases between. The germline gives CDR1 ENHRY, CDR2 SYGVKD. CDR3 length: 14 residues.

CDR3 nucleotides: TGTGCCAGCAGCCAAGAGTGGGGCCCCGGGAGTAACGAGCAGTACTTC. Translated: CASSQEWGPGSNEQYF. V is TRBV3-1 (or the pseudogene TRBV3-2) and J is TRBJ2-7; a weak D match, TRBD2 (6 bases). The CDR3 has 16 amino acids. V was trimmed by 0 bases and J by 5 bases, leaving 17 bases between them. Germline V gene lookup returns CDR1 LGHDT and CDR2 YNNKEL (reference sequence).

The V and J genes are TRBV7-9 and TRBJ2-7, with 7 bases matching TRBD2. The germline V gene has CDR1 SEHNR and CDR2 FQNEAQ (reference sequence). The junction had 5 bases not matched to a gene; V was cut back by 2 bases and J by 1 base. The length of the CDR3 is 15 residues. The CDR3 DNA is TGTGCCAGCAGCTTAATCCCGGGAGGTTCCTACGAGCAGTACTTC. It is translated as CASSLIPGGSYEQYF.

This chain uses TRBV18 with TRBJ2-2; 13 bases fit TRBD2. The V and J ends lost 1 base and 4 bases, in that order; junction bases with no gene match: 3. Germline CDR1 is KGHSH and CDR2 is LQKENI. This CDR3 spans 17 amino acids. The CDR3 reads CASSPQTSGRATGELFF. CDR3 DNA sequence: TGTGCCAGCTCACCACAAACTAGCGGGAGGGCCACCGGGGAGCTGTTTTTT.